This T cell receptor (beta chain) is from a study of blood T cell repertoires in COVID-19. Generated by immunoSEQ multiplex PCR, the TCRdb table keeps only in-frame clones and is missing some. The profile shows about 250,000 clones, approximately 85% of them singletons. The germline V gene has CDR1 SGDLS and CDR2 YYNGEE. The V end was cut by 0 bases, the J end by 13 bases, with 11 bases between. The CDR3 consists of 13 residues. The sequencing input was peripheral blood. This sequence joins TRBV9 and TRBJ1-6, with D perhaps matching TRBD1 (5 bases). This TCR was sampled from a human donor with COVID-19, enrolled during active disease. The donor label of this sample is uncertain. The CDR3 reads CASSVESGAPLHF. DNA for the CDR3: TGTGCCAGCAGCGTAGAGAGTGGGGCGCCCCTCCACTTT.